These 15 T cell receptor beta chains came from one sample sequenced in a study of human T cells and chemical hapten exposure. Time point denoted: patch test 2, 6 weeks after DPC sensitization. Treatment meaning: therapeutic diphenylcyclopropenone sensitization with weekly scalp DPC. TCRdb ran MiXCR on the RACE reads and lists one entry per CDR3 protein. The repertoire holds 110,000 to 150,000 distinct CDR3 sequences, with roughly 12% as singletons. The sequencing used whole blood, collected in connection with sensitization to the hapten diphenylcyclopropenone (DPC). Every receptor here comes from a woman between 50 and 59 years old with alopecia areata. Some clones in this sample may be carry-over from other donors' samples.

This clonotype was seen at least ten times. The chain uses TRBV5-1 and TRBJ2-1; D is ambiguous. The germline V and J ends were trimmed by 3 bases and 3 bases, with 1 base remaining between them. Per germline, CDR1 SGHRS and CDR2 YFSETQ. CDR3 length: 11 residues. The CDR3 region is CASSYYNEQFF. The CDR3 nucleotides are TGCGCCAGCAGCTACTACAATGAGCAGTTCTTC.

The chain has TRBV28 and TRBJ1-2; D not resolved. V shed 7 bases and J shed 4 bases, with 13 bases lying between them. CDR3 length: 13 amino acids. The germline V gene has CDR1 MDHEN and CDR2 SYDVKM. In DNA, the CDR3 is TGTGCCAGCATGGGTACAGTGTCCTATGGCTACACCTTC. Amino acids: CASMGTVSYGYTF.

The V call is TRBV19, the J call TRBJ1-1, with 8 bases identical to TRBD1. V lost 4 bases to trimming and J lost 1 base; unmatched junction nucleotides: 2. There are 14 residues in the CDR3. Germline V CDR1 and CDR2: LNHDA, SQIVND (reference sequence). Here the CDR3 reads CASSTGTGNTEAFF. CDR3 in DNA: TGTGCCAGTAGTACCGGGACAGGGAACACTGAAGCTTTCTTT.

This clonotype was recorded a few times. This chain uses TRBV10-3 with TRBJ2-7, with 9 bases that match TRBD1. From germline, CDR1 is ENHRY and CDR2 SYGVKD. V lost 4 bases to trimming and J lost 5 bases; unmatched junction nucleotides: 3. CDR3 length: 13 residues. In nucleotides, the CDR3 is TGTGCCATCAGTGTTAGGACAGGGGACGAGCAGTACTTC. Its translation: CAISVRTGDEQYF.

The chain uses TRBV30 and TRBJ2-7, with D perhaps assigned TRBD1 or TRBD2 (5 bases each). V was shortened by 5 bases and J by 2 bases, with 10 bases between the two germline ends. The CDR3 extends over 12 amino acids. Germline lookup yields CDR1 GTSNPN and CDR2 SVGIG (reference sequence). The CDR3 region is CAWGTSTYEQYF. The CDR3 DNA reads as TGTGCCTGGGGGACCTCCACCTACGAGCAGTACTTC.

This clonotype was detected many times. V usage is TRBV7-3 and J usage is TRBJ2-1; 11 bases agree with TRBD2. CDR1 is SGHTA, CDR2 FQGTGA, per germline. J was trimmed by 7 bases and V by 6 bases; bases with no gene match: 5. The CDR3 sequence is 14 residues long. CDR3 residues: CASRSTSGKNEQFF. CDR3 DNA sequence: TGTGCCAGCAGATCGACTAGCGGGAAGAATGAGCAGTTCTTC.

This rearrangement joins TRBV29-1 to TRBJ2-7, with a tentative D call TRBD1 (5 bases). CDR1 is SQVTM, CDR2 ANQGSEA, per germline. The ends were cut back, 6 bases at V and 2 bases at J, with 14 bases in the middle. There are 13 residues in the CDR3. The CDR3 loop is CSVNGGAAYEQYF. The CDR3 nucleotides read TGCAGCGTCAACGGTGGGGCAGCCTACGAGCAGTACTTC.

V and J are TRBV28 and TRBJ2-7, with D possibly called TRBD1 or TRBD2 (5 bases each). This CDR3 contains 15 residues. Deletions cut 5 bases from V and 0 bases from J, with 14 bases between. Germline loops: CDR1 MDHEN, CDR2 SYDVKM. The CDR3 DNA sequence: TGTGCCAGCAGTCAGCAGGGAGCAGACTCCTACGAGCAGTACTTC. Translation: CASSQQGADSYEQYF. Variable domain in full (rest from reference TRBV28 and TRBJ2-7): DVKVTQSSRYLVKRTGEKVFLECVQDMDHENMFWYRQDPGLGLRLIYFSYDVKMKEKGDIPEGYSVSREKKERFSLILESASTNQTSMYLCASSQQGADSYEQYFGPGTRLTVT.

This clonotype was detected ten times or more. This chain joins TRBV20-1 and TRBJ2-3, with TRBD2 matching 11 bases. The CDR3 extends over 18 amino acids. Germline V gives CDR1 DFQATT, CDR2 SNEGSKA (reference sequence). With V trimmed by 0 bases and J by 2 bases, 10 bases remained unmatched. CDR3 amino acids: CSARDWELAGVSTDTQYF. The CDR3 DNA is TGCAGTGCTAGAGATTGGGAACTAGCGGGAGTCTCCACAGATACGCAGTATTTT.

The V call is TRBV7-9, the J call TRBJ1-1; 8 bases fit TRBD1. This CDR3 is built from 16 residues. The germline V gene encodes CDR1 SEHNR and CDR2 FQNEAQ (reference sequence). The V and J ends lost 4 bases and 0 bases, in that order; junction bases with no gene match: 7. CDR3 loop: CASSSRTGRMNTEAFF. The CDR3 DNA follows: TGTGCCAGCAGCTCACGGACAGGGAGGATGAACACTGAAGCTTTCTTT. The full variable domain, rest sourced from reference TRBV7-9 and TRBJ1-1, is DTGVSQNPRHKITKRGQNVTFRCDPISEHNRLYWYRQTLGQGPEFLTYFQNEAQLEKSRLLSDRFSAERPKGSFSTLEIQRTEQGDSAMYLCASSSRTGRMNTEAFFGQGTRLTVV.

V gene TRBV6-1 combines with J gene TRBJ1-4; D is unresolved. Germline V gene data show CDR1 as MNHNS and CDR2 as SASEGT. Trimming removed 3 bases at V and 8 bases at J, with 10 bases between. CDR3 length: 13 residues. In nucleotides, the CDR3 is TGTGCCAGCAGTGAGATTGCGCCCGAAAAACTGTTTTTT. It is translated as CASSEIAPEKLFF.

This clonotype was picked up a small number of times. The chain uses TRBV3-1 and TRBJ2-1; D ambiguous. V shed 0 bases and J shed 9 bases, with 12 bases lying between them. This CDR3 comprises 14 residues. Per the germline V gene, CDR1 is LGHDT and CDR2 is YNNKEL (reference sequence). CDR3 sequence reads: CASSQDPGPGEQFF. CDR3 coding DNA: TGTGCCAGCAGCCAAGACCCCGGTCCTGGTGAGCAGTTCTTC.

The chain uses TRBV11-3 and TRBJ2-1; D might be TRBD2 (7 bases). CDR1 is SGHNT, CDR2 YENEEA, per germline. Trimming left V 1 base short and J 5 bases short, with 15 bases between. The CDR3 spans 16 residues. The chain's CDR3 is CASSLAGASGNNEQFF. In DNA form, the CDR3 reads TGTGCCAGCAGCTTAGCGGGGGCTAGCGGTAACAATGAGCAGTTCTTC.

The sample holds many counts of this clonotype. The chain has TRBV3-1 and TRBJ2-6; 8 nucleotides align to TRBD1. The junction had 6 bases not matched to a gene; V was cut back by 4 bases and J by 4 bases. The CDR3 runs to 16 residues. Germline values: CDR1 LGHDT, CDR2 YNNKEL (reference sequence). The CDR3 bases are TGTGCCAGCAGCCTTTGGACAGGGCCCGGGGCCAACGTCCTGACTTTC. Translation: CASSLWTGPGANVLTF.

This clonotype was seen many times. The rearrangement joins TRBV6-5 to TRBJ2-2; D gene unclear. CDR1 and CDR2 from the germline V gene are MNHEY and SVGAGI. The CDR3 spans 16 residues. Trimming removed 8 bases at V and 0 bases at J, with 16 bases between. CDR3 sequence (DNA): TGTGCCAGCCATCCTCGGTCGGCCACGAACACCGGGGAGCTGTTTTTT. It translates to CASHPRSATNTGELFF.